This T cell receptor beta chain was observed in a study of identical twins. The study's findings and limits: With abundant cord blood beta clonotypes, insertions were fewer; memory repertoires showed no such pattern.

This CDR3 comprises 14 residues. CDR1 and CDR2 from the germline V gene are MNHNS and SASEGT. Trimming left V 2 bases short and J 6 bases short, with 13 bases between. As for this clonotype: Its antigen is unknown.

MiXCR, applied by TCRdb to the 5' RACE reads, yields one record per CDR3 protein. The repertoire includes 550,000 to 700,000 distinct CDR3 sequences, 21% of them detected once, and around 4.4% sits in the top ten. Separately, the same data were catalogued under a study of T cells expressing NK-cell markers. From that report: Among CD8+ T cells from about six donors, dominant NKG2C+ clonotypes accounted for roughly 1.0-7.0%. One observes that, in several donors, these clonotypes were also the leading ones within the CD3+CD56-NKG2C+ fraction.

The sequencing sample was made of PBMCs. This sequence joins TRBV6-1 and TRBJ1-1, with a possible D match to TRBD1 (5 bases). This TCR came from a woman aged 18-30 years in good health. The CDR3 sequence: CASSEQGEGAEAFF. In DNA form, the CDR3 reads TGTGCCAGCAGTGAACAGGGTGAGGGCGCTGAAGCTTTCTTT.